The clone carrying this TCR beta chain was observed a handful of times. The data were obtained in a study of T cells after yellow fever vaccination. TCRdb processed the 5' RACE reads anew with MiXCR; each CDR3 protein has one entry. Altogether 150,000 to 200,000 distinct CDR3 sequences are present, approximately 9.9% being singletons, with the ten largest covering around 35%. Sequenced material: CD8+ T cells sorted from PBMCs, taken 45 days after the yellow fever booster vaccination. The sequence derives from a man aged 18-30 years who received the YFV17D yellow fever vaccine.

The CDR3: CASSQDRTAYNEQFF. The CDR3 bases are TGCGCCAGCAGCCAAGATCGTACGGCCTACAATGAGCAGTTCTTC. The chain joins TRBV4-3 to TRBJ2-1; D not certain. V was cut by 0 bases and J by 2 bases, with 8 bases left in between. This CDR3 is built from 15 residues. CDR1 LGHNA and CDR2 YSLEER come from the germline V gene.